The sequence of this TCR beta chain was determined in a study of metastatic and nonmetastatic thyroid tumors. About the research overall: From malignant and benign thyroid patients, repertoires in blood and in tumor or nodule tissue were compared.

Overall study results and limits: Reportedly, malignant thyroid tumors had significantly higher TCR beta diversity than benign nodules, in blood and tumor.

Original data processing: The study built a papillary thyroid cancer distant-metastasis classifier from CDR3 differences across clinicopathological groups. TCRdb re-called the PCR reads via MiXCR. TCRdb, not the authors, supplied the V and J calls. The sample has about 7,600 clones, 25% to 30% seen once. Germline V CDR1 and CDR2: MNHNS, SASEGT. The CDR3 is 15 residues long. Thyroid surgery was performed in patients who had received no treatment beforehand. This clone was detected only a few times. What it recognizes is unknown. Its ends do not fully match the called genes, so a read error is possible. The receptor's source is a female donor with papillary thyroid cancer or a benign thyroid nodule (not recorded which). Some clones in this sample may be carry-over from other donors' samples. The rearrangement joins TRBV6-1 to TRBJ2-4; the match to TRBD2 covers 11 bases. The material sequenced was adjacent normal tissue. The CDR3 DNA reads as TGTGCCGGCAGGCTAGCGGGAGGACGGGGAAACATTCAGTACTTC. It encodes CAGRLAGGRGNIQYF.